A selection of T cell receptor beta chains follows, all from one sample in a study of T cell repertoires in cytomegalovirus infection. TCRdb analysed the reads with MiXCR anew, one entry per CDR3 protein. Of hundreds of thousands of distinct CDR3 sequences detected, approximately 24% appear once; the ten largest clones hold 15% to 20%. The sequencing input was CD8+ T cells from PBMCs. The receptors originated from a human donor in good health (CMV status not recorded). Some clones in this sample may be carry-over from other donors' samples. The CDR3 runs from the conserved cysteine through the conserved F or W. Each record gives: V gene, clone size, J gene, D gene, CDR3 DNA, CDR3 protein. D genes are given only for firm matches. Size is stated for part of the rows, as once, few or many counts, or as a class when the clone is expanded.

V gene: TRBV11-2
clone size: .
J gene: TRBJ2-3
D gene: .
CDR3 DNA: TGTGCCAGCAGCCCTTATGCCTCTTCGCAGTATTTT
CDR3 protein: CASSPYASSQYF

V gene: TRBV2
clone size: many
J gene: TRBJ2-7
D gene: .
CDR3 DNA: TGTGCCAGCAGGGGGACCGGACCCTACGAGCAGTACTTC
CDR3 protein: CASRGTGPYEQYF

V gene: TRBV19
clone size: .
J gene: TRBJ1-2
D gene: TRBD1
CDR3 DNA: TGTGCCAGTAGTGGGACAGGGGGCGCGTTAACTGGCTACACCTTC
CDR3 protein: CASSGTGGALTGYTF

V gene: TRBV20-1
clone size: .
J gene: TRBJ2-5
D gene: .
CDR3 DNA: TGCAGTGCTCGAGAGGGGTTACAAGAGACCCAGTACTTC
CDR3 protein: CSAREGLQETQYF

V gene: TRBV12-3/TRBV12-4
clone size: .
J gene: TRBJ1-4
D gene: .
CDR3 DNA: TGTGCCAGCAGCCCTCACAGGACTAATGAAAAACTGTTTTTT
CDR3 protein: CASSPHRTNEKLFF

V gene: TRBV28
clone size: many
J gene: TRBJ2-3
D gene: TRBD2
CDR3 DNA: TGTGCCAGCAGGAGTCACGGGGGGGCCTTAGATACGCAGTATTTT
CDR3 protein: CASRSHGGALDTQYF

V gene: TRBV20-1
clone size: few
J gene: TRBJ1-1
D gene: TRBD1
CDR3 DNA: TGCAGTGCTAGAGATCGGATACAGGGGGCTTTTGAAGCTTTCTTT
CDR3 protein: CSARDRIQGAFEAFF

V gene: TRBV19
clone size: many
J gene: TRBJ2-1
D gene: TRBD2
CDR3 DNA: TGTGCCAGTAGTATCGGGGGGTACTCCTACAATGAGCAGTTCTTC
CDR3 protein: CASSIGGYSYNEQFF

V gene: TRBV24-1
clone size: many
J gene: TRBJ2-1
D gene: .
CDR3 DNA: TGTGCCACCAGTGATTTGATTGAGCAGTTCTTC
CDR3 protein: CATSDLIEQFF

V gene: TRBV27
clone size: .
J gene: TRBJ2-5
D gene: .
CDR3 DNA: TGTGCCAGCAGTCCGAACGACGGGATTGAGGAGACCCAGTACTTC
CDR3 protein: CASSPNDGIEETQYF

V gene: TRBV28
clone size: few
J gene: TRBJ1-4
D gene: .
CDR3 DNA: TGTGCCAGCAGCTTCCAGGGACGTCTTGCAACTAATGAAAAACTGTTTTTT
CDR3 protein: CASSFQGRLATNEKLFF

V gene: TRBV10-3
clone size: .
J gene: TRBJ1-1
D gene: .
CDR3 DNA: TGTGCCACCACTAGCCGGGACTCGGGAACTACTGAAGCTTTCTTT
CDR3 protein: CATTSRDSGTTEAFF

V gene: TRBV28
clone size: .
J gene: TRBJ2-2
D gene: .
CDR3 DNA: TGTGCCAGCAGTTCCCGACCTAACAGAGGGGACACCGGGGAGCTGTTTTTT
CDR3 protein: CASSSRPNRGDTGELFF

V gene: TRBV2
clone size: .
J gene: TRBJ2-4
D gene: TRBD2
CDR3 DNA: TGTGCCAGCAGTGAAGGGCAGGGAGGGTTGGGCATTCAGTACTTC
CDR3 protein: CASSEGQGGLGIQYF